These 3 T cell receptor beta chains were all obtained from the same sample, sequenced in a study of technical replicates of blood from a few donors. Sequencing used immunoSEQ multiplex PCR; TCRdb keeps in-frame clones, though not all of them. The sample includes 9,500 to 15,000 clones, approximately 95% of them seen just once. Sequenced input: PBMCs. The receptors come from a human donor in good health.

The CDR3 DNA follows: TGTGCCAGCAGCGTAGTCTTCCCGGGCTACAATGAGCAGTTCTTC. Its protein is CASSVVFPGYNEQFF. The chain combines TRBV9 with TRBJ2-1; D is unresolved. Trimming removed 0 bases at V and 3 bases at J, with 10 bases between. The germline CDR1 and CDR2 sequences are SGDLS and YYNGEE. The CDR3 runs to 15 residues.

The CDR3 sequence is CAWRQGTLLYEQYF. For the CDR3, the DNA is TGTGCCTGGAGACAGGGGACCCTACTCTACGAGCAGTACTTC. The V gene is TRBV30, the J gene TRBJ2-7, with 7 bases aligning to TRBD1. Germline loops: CDR1 GTSNPN, CDR2 SVGIG (reference sequence). The CDR3 has 14 residues. The ends lost 3 bases at V and 3 bases at J; junction bases unmatched: 8.

The chain recombines TRBV5-1 with TRBJ2-4; D perhaps matches TRBD2 (6 bases). Looked up from germline, CDR1 is SGHRS and CDR2 is YFSETQ. Deletions cut 5 bases from V and 3 bases from J, with 15 bases between. This CDR3 has 15 amino acids. The CDR3 loop is CASRRATGDKNIQYF. Here the CDR3 DNA reads TGCGCCAGCAGACGAGCCACGGGGGACAAAAACATTCAGTACTTC.